These T cell receptor beta chains were read from a single sample in a study of cytomegalovirus exposure and HLA in healthy donors. Libraries were prepared by immunoSEQ multiplex PCR; TCRdb keeps only in-frame clonotypes and omits some of them. The repertoire holds 150,000 to 200,000 clones, roughly 82% seen once, with approximately 1.6% in the top ten. Sequencing was done on a sample of PBMCs. The receptors derive from a girl aged 5-17 years in good health and CMV-seropositive. Each CDR3 is given with its conserved first and last residue. A D gene is named only where the DNA matches it firmly. Only some rows state a clone size, as once, few, many or a class for expanded clones.

D: TRBD1; V: TRBV15; J: TRBJ2-3; size: few; DNA: TGTGCCACCAGCAGAAGGACAGGAGGCACAGATACGCAGTATTTT; CDR3: CATSRRTGGTDTQYF
D: TRBD1; V: TRBV5-1; J: TRBJ2-7; size: -; DNA: TGCGCCAGCAGCTTGTTTCAGGGGGCGCGGGACGAGCAGTACTTC; CDR3: CASSLFQGARDEQYF
D: -; V: TRBV14; J: TRBJ1-6; size: -; DNA: TGTGCCAGCAGCCCCTTCTCTAATTCACCCCTCCACTTT; CDR3: CASSPFSNSPLHF
D: TRBD2; V: TRBV15; J: TRBJ2-7; size: -; DNA: TGTGCCACCAGCAGAGATGGGGGGGTTGCCCTCTACGAGCAGTACTTC; CDR3: CATSRDGGVALYEQYF
D: TRBD1; V: TRBV27; J: TRBJ1-1; size: -; DNA: TGTGCCAGCAGCCTGACAGGGGTGGACACTGAAGCTTTCTTT; CDR3: CASSLTGVDTEAFF
D: TRBD1; V: TRBV28; J: TRBJ1-1; size: -; DNA: TGTGCCAGCAGTTTGGTCGACAGGGGCCCATTCCCCCTGAACACTGAAGCTTTCTTT; CDR3: CASSLVDRGPFPLNTEAFF
D: TRBD1; V: TRBV28; J: TRBJ1-2; size: once; DNA: TGTGCCAGCAGTACAGGGGGGCGCGAGGCTGGCTACACCTTC; CDR3: CASSTGGREAGYTF
D: TRBD1; V: TRBV7-8; J: TRBJ2-2; size: -; DNA: TGTGCCAGTTCGCCCCAGGGACAGGGATACGGGGAGCTGTTTTTT; CDR3: CASSPQGQGYGELFF
D: -; V: TRBV7-3; J: TRBJ2-3; size: -; DNA: TGTGCCAGCAGCTTAACGCAGGGCGGTTTTAGCACAGATACGCAGTATTTT; CDR3: CASSLTQGGFSTDTQYF
D: TRBD2; V: TRBV7-8; J: TRBJ2-5; size: -; DNA: TGTGCCAGCAGCTTAGTTCTAGCGGGAGGGGAGACCCAGTACTTC; CDR3: CASSLVLAGGETQYF
D: TRBD2; V: TRBV5-1; J: TRBJ2-7; size: -; DNA: TGCGCCAGCAGCTCGGGACTAATGCGGTCCGTTTCCTACGAGCAGTACTTC; CDR3: CASSSGLMRSVSYEQYF
D: -; V: TRBV28; J: TRBJ1-2; size: -; DNA: TGTGCCAGCAGTTTATTACAGGAGAATCTGGGCTACACCTTC; CDR3: CASSLLQENLGYTF
D: -; V: TRBV28; J: TRBJ2-4; size: -; DNA: TGTGCCACAATTGACATGGGCAAAAACATTCAGTACTTC; CDR3: CATIDMGKNIQYF
D: TRBD1; V: TRBV7-9; J: TRBJ2-1; size: -; DNA: TGTGCCAGCAGCTCTTACCGGGACAGCAATGAGCAGTTCTTC; CDR3: CASSSYRDSNEQFF
D: TRBD1; V: TRBV9; J: TRBJ2-1; size: -; DNA: TGTGCCAGCAGCGTCGGTCCGGGACAGGGCCACCAGGGGCAGTTCTTC; CDR3: CASSVGPGQGHQGQFF
D: TRBD2; V: TRBV6-5; J: TRBJ2-7; size: -; DNA: TGTGCCAGCAGCCCCAGGGGACTAGCGCCTTACGAGCAGTACTTC; CDR3: CASSPRGLAPYEQYF
D: TRBD2; V: TRBV25-1; J: TRBJ2-3; size: -; DNA: TGTGCCAGCAGCGATACTAGCGGGGGGAGCACAGATACGCAGTATTTT; CDR3: CASSDTSGGSTDTQYF
D: TRBD1; V: TRBV7-3; J: TRBJ2-3; size: -; DNA: TGTGCCAGCAGCTCGACAGGGGCAGATACGCAGTATTTT; CDR3: CASSSTGADTQYF
D: TRBD2; V: TRBV27; J: TRBJ2-5; size: -; DNA: TGTGCCAGCAGTTATCTCCCGGGGGGAGGGGAGACCCAGTACTTC; CDR3: CASSYLPGGGETQYF
D: TRBD1; V: TRBV30; J: TRBJ2-4; size: few; DNA: TGTGCCTGCGAGACAGGGGGGAAAAACATTCAGTACTTC; CDR3: CACETGGKNIQYF
D: TRBD1; V: TRBV19; J: TRBJ1-2; size: -; DNA: TGTGCCAGTAGTAGGGGACGGGGACAGAACTATGGCTACACCTTC; CDR3: CASSRGRGQNYGYTF
D: TRBD1; V: TRBV29-1; J: TRBJ1-1; size: -; DNA: TGCAGCGTTGAGACTCCGGGACAGGGTGTAACTGAAGCTTTCTTT; CDR3: CSVETPGQGVTEAFF
D: -; V: TRBV11-3; J: TRBJ2-2; size: -; DNA: TGTGCCAGCAGCTTATCCGCAGGGTACACCGGGGAGCTGTTTTTT; CDR3: CASSLSAGYTGELFF
D: TRBD2; V: TRBV5-5; J: TRBJ2-7; size: few; DNA: TGTGCCAGCAGGGGACTAGCGGGAGGAGACAGGGAGTTCGAGCAGTACTTC; CDR3: CASRGLAGGDREFEQYF
D: -; V: TRBV27; J: TRBJ2-5; size: -; DNA: TGTGCCAGCAGTTTTGGTGCGCAAGAGACCCAGTACTTC; CDR3: CASSFGAQETQYF
D: -; V: TRBV13; J: TRBJ1-4; size: -; DNA: TGTGCCAGCAGCTCTACAGGGAAAGCTAATGAAAAACTGTTTTTT; CDR3: CASSSTGKANEKLFF
D: TRBD2; V: TRBV6-1; J: TRBJ2-7; size: -; DNA: TGTGCCAGCAGTGCGGGACTAGCGGGTAACTACGAGCAGTACTTC; CDR3: CASSAGLAGNYEQYF
D: -; V: TRBV28; J: TRBJ1-2; size: -; DNA: TGTGCCAGCAGCACAGGAGTTAACTATGGCTACACCTTC; CDR3: CASSTGVNYGYTF
D: -; V: TRBV11-2; J: TRBJ2-2; size: -; DNA: TGTGCCAGCAGCCACGGGGTGTATTGGGTACAGTCCGACACCGGGGAGCTGTTTTTT; CDR3: CASSHGVYWVQSDTGELFF
D: TRBD1; V: TRBV13; J: TRBJ2-3; size: few; DNA: TGTGCCAGCAGCTCCCGGGACAGGGGGATGGGGGATACGCAGTATTTT; CDR3: CASSSRDRGMGDTQYF
D: -; V: TRBV6-1; J: TRBJ1-4; size: -; DNA: TGTGCCAGCAGTGTCTATATTACGGGGGTGGGTAATGAAAAACTGTTTTTT; CDR3: CASSVYITGVGNEKLFF
D: -; V: TRBV5-1; J: TRBJ2-4; size: few; DNA: TGCGCCAGCAGCTTGGGTGTCGGAGAAGCCAAAAACATTCAGTACTTC; CDR3: CASSLGVGEAKNIQYF
D: -; V: TRBV7-9; J: TRBJ1-2; size: -; DNA: TGTGCCAGCAGCTTACAGGGTGACGGCGGCTACACCTTC; CDR3: CASSLQGDGGYTF
D: TRBD2; V: TRBV25-1; J: TRBJ2-5; size: once; DNA: TGTGCCAGCAGTGCTCCGACTAGCGGGAGGATTGTAGAGACCCAGTACTTC; CDR3: CASSAPTSGRIVETQYF
D: TRBD1; V: TRBV9; J: TRBJ2-7; size: -; DNA: TGTGCCAGCAGCAGTCGGGTAGAGACAGGGGGCTCCTACGAGCAGTACTTC; CDR3: CASSSRVETGGSYEQYF
D: TRBD1; V: TRBV15; J: TRBJ2-5; size: -; DNA: TGTGCCACCAGCAGAGATCCGGTCCAGGGGGCCGAGACCCAGTACTTC; CDR3: CATSRDPVQGAETQYF
D: TRBD2; V: TRBV30; J: TRBJ2-7; size: -; DNA: TGTGCCTGGATTGGGACTAGCGGGAGCTACGAGCAGTACTTC; CDR3: CAWIGTSGSYEQYF
D: -; V: TRBV6-5; J: TRBJ1-5; size: -; DNA: TGTGCCAGCAGGACAGGTGGCGGATGGGATCAGCCCCAGCATTTT; CDR3: CASRTGGGWDQPQHF
D: TRBD1; V: TRBV18; J: TRBJ2-7; size: -; DNA: TGTGCCAGCTCACCAGGGACAGTAACCTACGAGCAGTACTTC; CDR3: CASSPGTVTYEQYF
D: TRBD1; V: TRBV4-1; J: TRBJ2-4; size: -; DNA: TGCGCCAGCAGCCCCATATTACCGAAACTACAGGACAGGGAGACCAAAAACATTCAGTACTTC; CDR3: CASSPILPKLQDRETKNIQYF
D: -; V: TRBV7-9; J: TRBJ2-3; size: few; DNA: TGTGCCAGCAGCTTAGGGCCAGATACGCAGTATTTT; CDR3: CASSLGPDTQYF
D: -; V: TRBV1; J: TRBJ1-5; size: -; DNA: TGCACCAGCAGCCAAGGGGAGGTGGAACTCCGCAATCAGCCCCAGCATTTT; CDR3: CTSSQGEVELRNQPQHF
D: TRBD1; V: TRBV27; J: TRBJ1-6; size: -; DNA: TGTGCCAGCAGTCGACAGGGGGCTGGTTCACCCCTCCACTTT; CDR3: CASSRQGAGSPLHF
D: TRBD1; V: TRBV11-2; J: TRBJ2-7; size: -; DNA: TGTGCCAGCAGCTTAGAGCAAGGGGGCAGCGAGCAGTACTTC; CDR3: CASSLEQGGSEQYF
D: -; V: TRBV25-1; J: TRBJ1-3; size: -; DNA: TGTGCCAGCAGTGACTCCCCTAGCTCTGGAAACACCATATATTTT; CDR3: CASSDSPSSGNTIYF
D: -; V: TRBV6-1; J: TRBJ1-2; size: -; DNA: TGTGCCAGCAGTGTCGAGGGTTATGGCTACACCTTC; CDR3: CASSVEGYGYTF
D: TRBD1; V: TRBV7-2; J: TRBJ2-5; size: -; DNA: TGTGCCAGCAGCCCATGGGGACAGCAAGAGACCCAGTACTTC; CDR3: CASSPWGQQETQYF
D: -; V: TRBV5-6; J: TRBJ2-5; size: -; DNA: TGTGCCAGCAGTCCTGCCGGGGGGCTCACCGGGGGGACCCAGTACTTC; CDR3: CASSPAGGLTGGTQYF
D: -; V: TRBV5-1; J: TRBJ2-7; size: once; DNA: TGCGCCAGCAGCCGGGGGGCCTCCGACGAGCAGTACTTC; CDR3: CASSRGASDEQYF